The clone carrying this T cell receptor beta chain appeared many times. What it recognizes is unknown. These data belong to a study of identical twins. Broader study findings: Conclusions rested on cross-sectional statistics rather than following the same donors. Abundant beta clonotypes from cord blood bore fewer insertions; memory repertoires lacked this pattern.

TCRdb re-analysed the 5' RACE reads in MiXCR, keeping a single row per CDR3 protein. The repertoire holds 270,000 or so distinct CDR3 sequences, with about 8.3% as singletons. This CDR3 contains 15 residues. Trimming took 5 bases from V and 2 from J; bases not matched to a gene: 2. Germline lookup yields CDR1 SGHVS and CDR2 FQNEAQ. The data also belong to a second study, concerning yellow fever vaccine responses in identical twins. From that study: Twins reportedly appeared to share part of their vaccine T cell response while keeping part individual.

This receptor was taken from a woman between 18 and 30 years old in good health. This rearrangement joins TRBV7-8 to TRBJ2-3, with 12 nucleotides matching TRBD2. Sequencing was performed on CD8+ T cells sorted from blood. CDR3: CASSRTSGDTDTQYF. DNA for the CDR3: TGTGCCAGCAGCCGGACTAGCGGGGACACAGATACGCAGTATTTT.